This T cell receptor (beta chain) was sequenced during a study of cytomegalovirus exposure and HLA in healthy donors. The PCR made use of 60 Vbeta and 13 Jbeta primers. Using immunoSEQ multiplex PCR, the repertoire was profiled, and TCRdb retains in-frame clones only, with some absent. The table records nearly 110,000 clones, less than 85% of them present only once. The receptor's source is a middle-aged woman in good health and CMV-seropositive. The sequenced material came from PBMCs.

CDR3 sequence (DNA): TGTGCCAGCAGCTTAGGGTTAGCAAGCGATACGCAGTATTTT. Residues: CASSLGLASDTQYF. V is TRBV7-2 and J is TRBJ2-3; no reliable D call. The ends were cut back, 1 base at V and 6 bases at J, with 11 bases in the middle. The germline V gene encodes CDR1 SGHTA and CDR2 FQGNSA. The CDR3 loop spans 14 amino acids. Together with reference TRBV7-2 and TRBJ2-3, the CDR3 gives the full variable domain: GAGVSQSPSNKVTEKGKDVELRCDPISGHTALYWYRQSLGQGLEFLIYFQGNSAPDKSGLPSDRFSAERTGGSVSTLTIQRTQQEDSAVYLCASSLGLASDTQYFGPGTRLTVL.